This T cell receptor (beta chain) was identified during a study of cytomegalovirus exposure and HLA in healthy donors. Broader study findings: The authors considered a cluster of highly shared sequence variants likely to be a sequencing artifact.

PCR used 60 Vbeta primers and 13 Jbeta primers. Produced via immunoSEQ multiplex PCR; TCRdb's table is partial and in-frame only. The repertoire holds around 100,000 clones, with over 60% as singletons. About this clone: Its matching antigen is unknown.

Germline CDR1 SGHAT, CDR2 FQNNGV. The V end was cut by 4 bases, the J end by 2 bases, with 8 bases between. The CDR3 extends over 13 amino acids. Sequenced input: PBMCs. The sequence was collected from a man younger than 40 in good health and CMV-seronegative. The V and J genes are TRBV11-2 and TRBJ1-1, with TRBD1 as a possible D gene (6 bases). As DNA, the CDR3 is TGTGCCAGCAGCTGGACAGATAACACTGAAGCTTTCTTT. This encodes CASSWTDNTEAFF.